The clone carrying this T cell receptor (beta chain) was counted only a few times. Its matching antigen is unknown. This entry belongs to a study of CD8 T cells in ankylosing spondylitis. General study results and limits: The clones that were linked to disease were reported to be significantly enriched in matched synovial fluid samples from ankylosing spondylitis patients.

This CDR3 comprises 14 residues. The germline gives CDR1 SGHNT, CDR2 YENEEA. V was shortened by 5 bases and J by 3 bases, with 10 bases between the two germline ends. From the 5' RACE reads, TCRdb called clonotypes with MiXCR, one entry per CDR3 protein. Here the sample spans some 200,000 distinct CDR3 sequences, more than 10% being singletons. This chain links TRBV11-3 with TRBJ2-2; D is undetermined. Sequencing was carried out using blood, either unsorted or a sorted T cell fraction (not recorded which). The TCR originated in a male donor with ankylosing spondylitis or in good health (not recorded which). The DNA of the CDR3 is TGTGCCAGCAGCCCAGCAGAGTACACCGGGGAGCTGTTTTTT. As protein: CASSPAEYTGELFF.